This T cell receptor (beta chain) was documented in a study of T-cell memory formation after mild COVID-19. The wider study: Clustering of TCRs was largely donor specific. Broader study findings: Contracting clones, day 15 to 85, had balanced CD4/CD8, and later expanders favored CD4+. CD4+ contracting clones lay mainly in CM and EM, CD8+ ones in EMRA.

On this clonotype itself: What it recognizes is unknown.

Germline CDR1 and CDR2: LNHDA and SQIVND (reference sequence). Trimming cost V 6 bases and J 5 bases; bases outside gene matches: 0. This CDR3 contains 11 residues. A single record per CDR3 protein comes from TCRdb applying MiXCR to the 5' RACE reads. In the table there are a few hundred thousand distinct CDR3 sequences, under 30% of which are singletons. The chain employs TRBV19 and TRBJ2-5; 7 nucleotides agree with TRBD1. The origin of this receptor is an adult woman who had mild COVID-19 (a few samples of this study predate the infection). Cell type and time point are not known. The sample comprised PBMCs or a T cell subset sorted from them (not recorded which). Here the CDR3 DNA reads TGTGCCAGTAGGACAGGGGAGACCCAGTACTTC. Residues: CASRTGETQYF.